A selection of T cell receptor beta chains follows, all from one sample in a study of blood T cell repertoires in COVID-19. Using immunoSEQ multiplex PCR, the repertoire was profiled, and TCRdb retains in-frame clones only, with some absent. The sample lists 150,000 to 200,000 clones; 80% to 85% were seen once. The sequencing sample was made of PBMCs or T cells enriched from blood (not recorded which). The receptor source for this set is a man aged 35 to 55 who had recovered from COVID-19. CDR3s include the opening cysteine and the closing phenylalanine or tryptophan. D genes are given only for firm matches. Rows give clone size only sometimes, using once, few, many, or a class for an expanded clone.

v_call	clone_size	d_call	j_call	cdr3_nt	cdr3_aa
TRBV3-1/TRBV3-2	.	.	TRBJ2-5	TGTGCCAGCAGCCAAGTTATGGGGGGGCCGAAGACCCAGTACTTC	CASSQVMGGPKTQYF
TRBV7-8	.	TRBD2	TRBJ2-3	TGTGCCAGCAGCTCATTAGCGGGGAGCACAGATACGCAGTATTTT	CASSSLAGSTDTQYF
TRBV7-3	.	.	TRBJ2-3	TGTGCCAGCAGCTTAACAGGGACGGGAGCAGATACGCAGTATTTT	CASSLTGTGADTQYF
TRBV18	.	.	TRBJ1-5	TGTGCCAGCTCCCCGACAGTGGATCAGCCCCAGCATTTT	CASSPTVDQPQHF
TRBV2	few	.	TRBJ1-3	TGTGCCAGCAGTGAACCGCCGTCGCAGGGTTTAGGAAACACCATATATTTT	CASSEPPSQGLGNTIYF
TRBV6-5	.	TRBD1	TRBJ2-1	TGTGCCAGCAGCTTACAGGGGGCCGGTGAGCAGTTCTTC	CASSLQGAGEQFF
TRBV28	.	TRBD2	TRBJ2-3	TGTGCCAGCAGGTACCCCAGGGGACTACCCCAGCGGGGGAGCACAGATACGCAGTATTTT	CASRYPRGLPQRGSTDTQYF
TRBV18	.	.	TRBJ1-6	TGTGCCAGCTCACCCCTAGGACACGATTCACCCCTCCACTTT	CASSPLGHDSPLHF
TRBV4-3	.	.	TRBJ2-2	TGCGCCAGCAGAAGGGGGGGCGCGTGGGAGGCCGGGGAGCTGTTTTTT	CASRRGGAWEAGELFF
TRBV9	.	TRBD2	TRBJ2-1	TGTGCCAGCAGCGCGAGAGCCCTCCCGGGGGGGATGCACAATGAGCAGTTCTTC	CASSARALPGGMHNEQFF
TRBV6-5	.	TRBD1	TRBJ1-6	TGTGCCAGCAGCCAGGGATGGAGGGGGCCTTCACCCCTCCACTTT	CASSQGWRGPSPLHF
TRBV6-2/TRBV6-3	.	TRBD1	TRBJ1-5	TGTGCCAGCAGTTCCCAGGGGACAGGGAACAATCAGCCCCAGCATTTT	CASSSQGTGNNQPQHF
TRBV10-3	.	.	TRBJ2-1	TGTGCCATCAGTGACGGAGCGAACGATGAGCAGTTCTTC	CAISDGANDEQFF
TRBV18	.	TRBD1	TRBJ1-2	TGTGCCAGCTCACCAGCGGGACAGGATGGCTACACCTTC	CASSPAGQDGYTF
TRBV28	.	.	TRBJ1-2	TGTGCCAGCAGAGGGACATTTGAGGGCTACACCTTC	CASRGTFEGYTF
TRBV5-6	.	.	TRBJ2-1	TGTGCCAGCAGCTTGGTTCTCTGGCGTCAGGGGTCAAGCAATGAGCAGTTCTTC	CASSLVLWRQGSSNEQFF
TRBV19	.	.	TRBJ1-2	TGTGCCAGTCTACCAGACACACCGGTATCTAACTATGGCTACACCTTC	CASLPDTPVSNYGYTF
TRBV7-9	.	.	TRBJ1-1	TGTGCCAGCAGCCCCAGACCCGGGAGCGAAGCTTTCTTT	CASSPRPGSEAFF
TRBV5-1	.	.	TRBJ1-1	TGCGCCAGCAGTTTAGAGTCGAACAGGGATGGAATGGCTTTCTTT	CASSLESNRDGMAFF
TRBV10-3	.	.	TRBJ1-1	TGTGCCATCAGTGAACGGGGGGCATGGAACACTGAAGCTTTCTTT	CAISERGAWNTEAFF
TRBV29-1	.	.	TRBJ1-6	TGCAGCGTACAAGTGGGGGGATATAATTCACCCCTCCACTTT	CSVQVGGYNSPLHF
TRBV6-1	.	.	TRBJ1-2	TGTGCCAGCAGTGAAACTTCTCGAGGGTACAACTATGGCTACACCTTC	CASSETSRGYNYGYTF
TRBV5-6	.	TRBD2	TRBJ2-1	TGTGCCAGCAGCTTGGGCACTAGCGGGGGCCGGGGGTATAATGAGCAGTTCTTC	CASSLGTSGGRGYNEQFF
TRBV9	once	.	TRBJ2-3	TGTGCCAGCAGCCCGAGGGGCGACAGGCTGGCTAGCGGTAAAGATACGCAGTATTTT	CASSPRGDRLASGKDTQYF
TRBV3-1/TRBV3-2	.	.	TRBJ1-6	TGTGCCAGCAGCCAAGCAACCCACTATTCACCCCTCCACTTT	CASSQATHYSPLHF
TRBV19	.	.	TRBJ1-1	TGTGCCAGCTCCAGGGTCAAGTCTGAAGCTTTCTTT	CASSRVKSEAFF
TRBV2	.	TRBD1	TRBJ2-7	TGTGCCAGCAGTCCACATCCGGACAGGGCCTACGAGCAGTACTTC	CASSPHPDRAYEQYF
TRBV6-5	few	.	TRBJ2-7	TGTGCCAGCAGCCACAGCACTAGCTACGAGCAGTACTTC	CASSHSTSYEQYF
TRBV7-9	.	.	TRBJ1-3	TGTGCCAGCAGCTTGGGCAGTAGAAAAACCATATATTTT	CASSLGSRKTIYF
TRBV5-1	.	.	TRBJ2-6	TGCGCCAGCAGCTCCGGGACACCCGAAGGTTGGTGGTCTGGGGCCAACGTCCTGACTTTC	CASSSGTPEGWWSGANVLTF
TRBV3-1/TRBV3-2	.	TRBD1	TRBJ1-2	TGTGCAACGGAGGGGGCCTATGGCTACACCTTC	CATEGAYGYTF
TRBV2	.	TRBD1	TRBJ1-2	TGTGCCAGCAGTGTTAGGACAGGGGGCGGCAACTATGGCTACACCTTC	CASSVRTGGGNYGYTF
TRBV18	.	TRBD1	TRBJ2-5	TGTGCCAGCTCCCTCGACAGGGTTCAAGAGACCCAGTACTTC	CASSLDRVQETQYF
TRBV19	.	.	TRBJ1-5	TGTGCCAGTAGTATAGGTACGGGAGTTAGCAATCAGCCCCAGCATTTT	CASSIGTGVSNQPQHF
TRBV5-8	.	TRBD1	TRBJ2-1	TGTGCCAGCAGCAGCCCCGGACAGGCAGGAAATGAGCAGTTCTTC	CASSSPGQAGNEQFF
TRBV6-5	once	.	TRBJ1-1	TGTGCCAGCAGCCGCGACAGGAAATATGAAGCTTTCTTT	CASSRDRKYEAFF
TRBV19	once	TRBD1	TRBJ2-5	TGTGCCAGTCAATTGGGGACAGCCCGAGAGACCCAGTACTTC	CASQLGTARETQYF
TRBV24-1	.	TRBD1	TRBJ2-3	TGTGCCACCAGTGACCCGACCCGCGGACAGGGCGAAGGGGATACGCAGTATTTT	CATSDPTRGQGEGDTQYF
TRBV7-2	.	.	TRBJ1-2	TGTGCCAGCAGCTTAGCGTTGAGGATAAGGGGGTATGGCTACACCTTC	CASSLALRIRGYGYTF
TRBV4-2	.	.	TRBJ1-6	TGTGCCAGCAGCCAAGACCCTACAACAGGCTCCTATAATTCACCCCTCCACTTT	CASSQDPTTGSYNSPLHF
TRBV7-2	.	.	TRBJ2-7	TGTGCCAGCAGCTTAGGACTTGGAACCTCCTACGAGCAGTACTTC	CASSLGLGTSYEQYF
TRBV6-5	.	.	TRBJ2-2	TGTGCCAGCAGTAACCAGGGATGGGGCACCGGGGAGCTGTTTTTT	CASSNQGWGTGELFF
TRBV4-3	.	TRBD1	TRBJ1-2	TGCGCCAGCAGCCGAGACAGGGGGCTTGGGGGCTACACCTTC	CASSRDRGLGGYTF
TRBV9	.	TRBD1	TRBJ1-4	TGTGCCAGCAGCGTAGACAGGGGGAATGAAAAACTGTTTTTT	CASSVDRGNEKLFF
TRBV11-2	.	TRBD2	TRBJ2-7	TGTGCCAGCAGCTTAGGACTAGCGGGGGGAGAGCAGTACTTC	CASSLGLAGGEQYF
TRBV5-1	.	TRBD1	TRBJ2-7	TGCGCCAGCAGCCCCGGGGACAGGGGCTACGAGCAGTACTTC	CASSPGDRGYEQYF
TRBV4-1	.	TRBD1	TRBJ2-7	TGCGCCAGCAGCCAAGAAGGGACAGGGAGGTTCCACGAGCAGTACTTC	CASSQEGTGRFHEQYF
TRBV10-3	.	TRBD1	TRBJ2-7	TGTGCCATCAGTCCCCTCGACAGGGGGTCCTACGAGCAGTACTTC	CAISPLDRGSYEQYF
TRBV6-5	.	TRBD1	TRBJ1-2	TGTGCCAGCAGTTCGGCGGACAGGGGGGGTTATGGCTACACCTTC	CASSSADRGGYGYTF
TRBV3-1/TRBV3-2	.	TRBD1	TRBJ1-6	TGTGCCAGCAGCCCCGGACAGGGGTATTCACCCCTCCACTTT	CASSPGQGYSPLHF
TRBV2	.	TRBD1	TRBJ1-2	TGTGCCAGCAGTGTGGGGGACAGGAGTCTTATGGCTCACACCTTC	CASSVGDRSLMAHTF
TRBV2	.	.	TRBJ1-2	TGTGCCAGCAGCGCTTTGGGCGAATATGGCTACACCTTC	CASSALGEYGYTF
TRBV19	.	TRBD1	TRBJ1-1	TGTGCCATCACAGGGGGATCGAACACTGAAGCTTTCTTT	CAITGGSNTEAFF